The T cell receptor beta chain under discussion was sequenced for a study of blood T cell repertoires in COVID-19. As for the study in general: Whether acute or convalescent, the COVID-19 samples came from the United States, Italy and Spain.

Assay: immunoSEQ multiplex PCR; the TCRdb copy retains only in-frame clones and omits some. The sample yields fewer than 50,000 clones, about 88% seen once. Trimming at V came to 2 bases and at J to 5 bases, leaving 7 bases not matched to a gene. Germline V gene sequence: CDR1 LNHNV, CDR2 YYDKDF (reference sequence). The CDR3 has 15 residues. This TCR came from a man between 45 and 60 years old with active COVID-19. The material sequenced was peripheral blood. V and J are TRBV15 and TRBJ1-1; 8 nucleotides line up with TRBD1. CDR3 in amino acids: CATSRKGQAGTEAFF. CDR3 sequence (DNA): TGTGCCACCAGCAGAAAGGGACAGGCGGGGACTGAAGCTTTCTTT.